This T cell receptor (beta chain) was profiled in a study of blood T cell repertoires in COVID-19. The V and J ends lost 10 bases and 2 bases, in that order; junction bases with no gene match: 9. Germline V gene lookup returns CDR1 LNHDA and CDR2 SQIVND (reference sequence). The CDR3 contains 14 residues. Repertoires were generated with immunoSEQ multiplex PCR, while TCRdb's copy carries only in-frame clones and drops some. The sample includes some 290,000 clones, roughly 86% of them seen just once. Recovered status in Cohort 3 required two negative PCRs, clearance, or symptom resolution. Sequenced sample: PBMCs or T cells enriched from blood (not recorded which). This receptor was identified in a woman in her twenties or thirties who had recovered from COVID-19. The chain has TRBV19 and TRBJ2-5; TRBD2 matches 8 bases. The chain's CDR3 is CATRPPGGQETQYF. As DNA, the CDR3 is TGTGCCACCCGCCCCCCGGGAGGGCAAGAGACCCAGTACTTC.